This T cell receptor (beta chain) appears in the sequencing data of a study of post-analysis software for immune sequencing data. Study at large: Included courses were relapsing-remitting and secondary progressive multiple sclerosis; progressive-relapsing multiple sclerosis was also included. Findings of the study overall: Compared with controls, patients showed significantly lower normalized Chao1 diversity. Compared with controls, patients had more of 4 or 5 TRBV segments, including TRBV5-6, TRBV5-1 and TRBV20-1. Samples sharing a preparation batch grouped tightly together when assessed by F measure.

This clonotype was observed a few times. Its antigen remains unknown. Prepared TCR beta cDNA libraries contained unique molecular identifiers. Each batch of 1 to 10 million T cells produced 400,000 to 650,000 cDNA molecules. MiXCR, applied by TCRdb to the PCR reads, yields one record per CDR3 protein. The table records hundreds of thousands of distinct CDR3 sequences, 40% to 50% of them present only once. This CDR3 contains 14 residues. Germline CDR1 and CDR2: SQVTM and ANQGSEA. J gave up 5 bases and V 2 bases, and 8 bases lay outside the gene matches. The receptor comes from a girl under 18 with multiple sclerosis. The chain combines TRBV29-1 with TRBJ1-2; TRBD1 matches at 7 bases. Sample: blood. The CDR3 reads CSVETGVDAYGYTF. In nucleotides, the CDR3 is TGCAGCGTTGAAACAGGGGTTGATGCGTATGGCTACACCTTC. The full variable domain, with the rest looked up from reference TRBV29-1 and TRBJ1-2, is SAVISQKPSRDICQRGTSLTIQCQVDSQVTMMFWYRQQPGQSLTLIATANQGSEATYESGFVIDKFPISRPNLTFSTLTVSNMSPEDSSIYLCSVETGVDAYGYTFGSGTRLTVV.